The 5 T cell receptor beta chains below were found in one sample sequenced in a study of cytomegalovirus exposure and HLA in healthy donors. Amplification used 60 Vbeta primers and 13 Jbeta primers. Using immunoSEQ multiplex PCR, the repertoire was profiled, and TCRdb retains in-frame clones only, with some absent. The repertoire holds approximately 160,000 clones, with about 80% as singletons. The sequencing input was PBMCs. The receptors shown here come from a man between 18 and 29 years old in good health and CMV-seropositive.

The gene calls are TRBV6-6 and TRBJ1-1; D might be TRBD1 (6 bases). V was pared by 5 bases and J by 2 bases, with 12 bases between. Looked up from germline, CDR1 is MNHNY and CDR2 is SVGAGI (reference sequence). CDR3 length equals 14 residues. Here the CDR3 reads CASSPDSINTEAFF. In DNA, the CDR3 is TGTGCCAGCAGTCCGGACAGTATTAACACTGAAGCTTTCTTT.

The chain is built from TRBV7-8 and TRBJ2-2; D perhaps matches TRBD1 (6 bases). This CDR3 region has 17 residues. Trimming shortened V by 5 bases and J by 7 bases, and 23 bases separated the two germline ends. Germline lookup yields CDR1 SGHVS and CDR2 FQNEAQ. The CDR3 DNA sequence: TGTGCCAGCAGCACAGTCCCCCGACAGGCGATTATCGGGGAGCTGTTTTTT. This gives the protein CASSTVPRQAIIGELFF.

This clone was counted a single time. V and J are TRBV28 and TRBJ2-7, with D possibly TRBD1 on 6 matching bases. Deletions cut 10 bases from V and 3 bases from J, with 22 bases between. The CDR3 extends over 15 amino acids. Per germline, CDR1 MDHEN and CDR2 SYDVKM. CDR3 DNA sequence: TGTGCCACCGGGCCCCCGGACAGAGACTACTACGAGCAGTACTTC. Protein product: CATGPPDRDYYEQYF.

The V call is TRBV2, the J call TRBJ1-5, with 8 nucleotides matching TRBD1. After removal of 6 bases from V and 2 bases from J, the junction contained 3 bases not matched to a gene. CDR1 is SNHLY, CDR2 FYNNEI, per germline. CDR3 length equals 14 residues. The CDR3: CASRTGQGNQPQHF. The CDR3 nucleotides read TGTGCCAGCAGGACGGGACAGGGCAATCAGCCCCAGCATTTT.

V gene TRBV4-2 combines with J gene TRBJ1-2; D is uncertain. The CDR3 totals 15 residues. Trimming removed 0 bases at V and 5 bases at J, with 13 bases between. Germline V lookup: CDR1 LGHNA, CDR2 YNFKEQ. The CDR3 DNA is TGTGCCAGCAGCCAAGATGAAGGGAGCTCTTATGGCTACACCTTC. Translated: CASSQDEGSSYGYTF.